The next 29 T cell receptor beta chains were all read from a single sample in a study of identical twins. MiXCR, applied by TCRdb to the 5' RACE reads, yields one record per CDR3 protein. Of 210,000 or so distinct CDR3 sequences listed, about 16% are singletons. The same specimen was also included in a second study, on T cells expressing NK-cell markers.

Sample: CD8+ T cells sorted from blood. The receptors shown here come from a young woman in good health.

This clonotype was observed a handful of times. For the CDR3, the DNA is TGCGCCAGCAGCCAATCAGGGGGCTACGAGCAGTACTTC. Translating it yields CASSQSGGYEQYF. This sequence joins TRBV4-3 and TRBJ2-7; the match to TRBD1 covers 7 bases. Germline V gene lookup returns CDR1 LGHNA and CDR2 YSLEER. This CDR3 spans 13 amino acids. After removal of 2 bases from V and 3 bases from J, the junction contained 1 base not matched to a gene.

V gene TRBV11-2 combines with J gene TRBJ2-7; 12 positions agree with TRBD2. Trimming at V came to 2 bases and at J to 5 bases, leaving 1 base not matched to a gene. The CDR3 runs to 14 residues. Germline assignment: CDR1 SGHAT and CDR2 FQNNGV. The CDR3 sequence: CASSLLAGGDEQYF. For the CDR3, the DNA is TGTGCCAGCAGCTTACTAGCGGGAGGGGACGAGCAGTACTTC.

This clonotype was detected many times. The V gene is TRBV6-4, the J gene TRBJ2-1; 9 bases map to TRBD2. From germline, CDR1 is MRHNA and CDR2 SNTAGT. The junction had 2 bases not matched to a gene; V was cut back by 3 bases and J by 5 bases. CDR3 size: 14 residues. The CDR3: CASSEAGGHNEQFF. For the CDR3, the DNA is TGTGCCAGCAGTGAGGCGGGGGGGCACAATGAGCAGTTCTTC.

This clonotype was counted between two and nine times. The gene calls are TRBV11-2 and TRBJ2-7; D may be TRBD1 (5 bases). With 1 base removed from V and 1 base from J, the gap between germline ends came to 8 bases. The CDR3 has 14 residues. Germline lookup yields CDR1 SGHAT and CDR2 FQNNGV. Written as DNA, the CDR3 is TGTGCCAGCAGCTTAGGGGCAGGGTCCTACGAGCAGTACTTC. Its translation: CASSLGAGSYEQYF.

This clonotype turned up a few times. This chain uses TRBV9 with TRBJ2-3; no definite D call. The CDR3 totals 14 residues. Per the germline V gene, CDR1 is SGDLS and CDR2 is YYNGEE. Trimming removed 0 bases from V and 1 base from J, with 6 bases in between. In DNA, the CDR3 is TGTGCCAGCAGCGTAGGCTCCCGCACAGATACGCAGTATTTT. It translates to CASSVGSRTDTQYF.

The V call is TRBV19, the J call TRBJ2-1, with 9 bases lining up with TRBD2. Germline CDR1 reads LNHDA; CDR2 reads SQIVND (reference sequence). With 3 bases clipped from V and 2 bases from J, the junction kept 8 bases outside the gene matches. This CDR3 region has 17 residues. The CDR3 region is CASSIPPEREAYNEQFF. DNA of the CDR3: TGTGCCAGTAGTATTCCCCCCGAGCGGGAGGCCTACAATGAGCAGTTCTTC.

Many counts were recorded for this clonotype. This chain connects TRBV7-9 to TRBJ2-5, with D maybe TRBD2 (5 bases). V shed 1 base and J shed 5 bases, with 5 bases lying between them. The germline CDR1 and CDR2 sequences are SEHNR and FQNEAQ (reference sequence). The CDR3 sequence is 12 residues long. CDR3 DNA: TGTGCCAGCAGCTTAGGGGAGGAGACCCAGTACTTC. It encodes CASSLGEETQYF.

In its sample, this clonotype was seen a few times. This chain links TRBV12-3 or TRBV12-4 with TRBJ2-2; D is possibly TRBD1 (7 bases). The CDR3 is 15 amino acids. The V end lost 3 bases, the J end lost 4 bases, and 12 bases lay between the germline ends. The CDR3 region has the DNA TGTGCCAGCAGTTTGGAGGGGGCGATCACCGGGGAGCTGTTTTTT. It translates to CASSLEGAITGELFF.

The rearrangement uses TRBV6-5 and TRBJ2-5; a weak D match, TRBD2 (6 bases). The V gene lost 1 base and the J gene lost 5 bases, with 14 bases spanning the gap. Looked up from germline, CDR1 is MNHEY and CDR2 is SVGAGI. The CDR3 runs to 15 residues. CDR3 nucleotide sequence: TGTGCCAGCAGTTACTATGGCTCTGGGGGGGAGACCCAGTACTTC. Amino acids: CASSYYGSGGETQYF.

The V and J genes are TRBV27 and TRBJ2-1; D tentatively reads TRBD1 or TRBD2 (5 bases each). The germline V gene encodes CDR1 MNHEY and CDR2 SMNVEV (reference sequence). The CDR3 sequence is 15 residues long. V was pared by 6 bases and J by 5 bases, with 17 bases between. CDR3 region: CASRETGTIDNEQFF. The DNA of the CDR3 is TGTGCCAGCAGAGAGACCGGGACCATCGACAATGAGCAGTTCTTC.

At least ten counts were recorded for this clonotype. This sequence joins TRBV5-1 and TRBJ2-1; 12 bases match TRBD2. CDR1 is SGHRS and CDR2 is YFSETQ in the germline V gene. The CDR3 extends over 18 amino acids. V shed 0 bases, J shed 8 bases, and the junction held 12 bases outside the gene matches. CDR3 coding DNA: TGCGCCAGCAGCTTGGCTTTGGTGCTAGCGGGAGGGCCCGATGAGCAGTTCTTC. Translating gives CASSLALVLAGGPDEQFF.

This clonotype was recorded at least ten times. The gene calls are TRBV7-6 and TRBJ1-1; D remains ambiguous. Germline CDR1 is SGHVS and CDR2 is FNYEAQ. V lost 2 bases and J 1 base, leaving 5 bases between the germline ends. The CDR3 sequence is 13 residues long. The CDR3 nucleotides read TGTGCCAGCAGCTTAATGGGGAACACTGAAGCTTTCTTT. It yields the protein CASSLMGNTEAFF.

This clonotype came up a few times. The chain has TRBV20-1 and TRBJ2-2; D is unclear. Trimming pared 6 bases from V and 7 bases from J, leaving 9 bases between. Germline V lookup: CDR1 DFQATT, CDR2 SNEGSKA (reference sequence). The CDR3 extends over 11 amino acids. The CDR3 sequence is CSAPSIGELFF. The CDR3 bases are TGCAGTGCCCCCTCGATCGGGGAGCTGTTTTTT.

The rearrangement joins TRBV27 to TRBJ2-3; no clear D. The CDR3 runs 13 residues. Germline values: CDR1 MNHEY, CDR2 SMNVEV (reference sequence). V was cut by 6 bases and J by 5 bases, with 12 bases left in between. The CDR3 sequence is CASSGSKGDTQYF. For the CDR3, the DNA is TGTGCCAGCAGCGGCTCGAAGGGAGATACGCAGTATTTT.

Only a few counts were recorded for this clonotype. V gene TRBV7-8 combines with J gene TRBJ1-4; D is uncertain. In germline, CDR1 is SGHVS, CDR2 FQNEAQ. This CDR3 has 16 amino acids. The V and J ends lost 1 base and 5 bases respectively, with 14 bases between them. CDR3 region: CASSLVGRTMNEKLFF. DNA for the CDR3: TGTGCCAGCAGCTTAGTTGGGCGGACGATGAATGAAAAACTGTTTTTT.

The chain recombines TRBV14 with TRBJ2-7, with 7 bases aligning to TRBD2. The trim removed 3 bases at V and 4 bases at J, leaving 3 bases unmatched. The CDR3 is made up of 13 amino acids. The V gene's germline CDR1 is SGHDN and CDR2 FVKESK. This chain's CDR3 is CASSQGGTYEQYF. The CDR3 coding sequence is TGTGCCAGCAGCCAGGGGGGGACTTACGAGCAGTACTTC. Full variable domain (rest looked up from reference TRBV14 and TRBJ2-7): EAGVTQFPSHSVIEKGQTVTLRCDPISGHDNLYWYRRVMGKEIKFLLHFVKESKQDESGMPNNRFLAERTGGTYSTLKVQPAELEDSGVYFCASSQGGTYEQYFGPGTRLTVT.

The chain carries TRBV5-1 and TRBJ2-1; 9 nucleotides align to TRBD2. Germline assignment: CDR1 SGHRS and CDR2 YFSETQ. V trimming: 3 bases; J trimming: 8 bases; junction bases outside the gene matches: 12. The CDR3 has 16 amino acids. CDR3 nucleotides: TGCGCCAGCAGCTCAAGCCGTGGCGGGAGGGAGGATGAGCAGTTCTTC. Amino acids: CASSSSRGGREDEQFF.

The V and J genes are TRBV9 and TRBJ2-1; TRBD2 aligns across 12 bases. This CDR3 has 19 residues. Germline CDR1 is SGDLS and CDR2 is YYNGEE. Losses at the gene ends were 3 bases for V and 0 bases for J; bases not matched to a gene: 10. CDR3 sequence (DNA): TGTGCCAGCAGCGCCCGACTAGCGGGGGAGCCGAGCTCCTACAATGAGCAGTTCTTC. Translation: CASSARLAGEPSSYNEQFF.

This clonotype occurred a few times. The chain employs TRBV5-5 and TRBJ2-7, with D hard to call. The V and J ends lost 2 bases and 1 base respectively, with 13 bases between them. This CDR3 contains 15 residues. The V gene's germline CDR1 is SGHKS and CDR2 YYEKEE (reference sequence). The chain's CDR3 is CASSLISASSYEQYF. The CDR3 DNA reads as TGTGCCAGCAGCTTAATTTCAGCCAGTTCCTACGAGCAGTACTTC.

This clonotype was recorded a few times. The chain employs TRBV24-1 and TRBJ1-1, with TRBD1 matching over 8 bases. Germline V gives CDR1 KGHDR, CDR2 SFDVKD. With V trimmed by 3 bases and J by 0 bases, 5 bases remained unmatched. This CDR3 is 16 amino acids long. In DNA form, the CDR3 reads TGTGCCACCAGTGATACCCGGGACAGGCTGAACACTGAAGCTTTCTTT. It yields the protein CATSDTRDRLNTEAFF.

The chain uses TRBV27 and TRBJ2-1; 7 nucleotides align to TRBD2. With V trimmed by 7 bases and J by 0 bases, 6 bases remained unmatched. The CDR3 length is 15 residues. Germline values: CDR1 MNHEY, CDR2 SMNVEV (reference sequence). The CDR3 region has the DNA TGTGCCAGCAAAAAGCGGGACGGCTCCTACAATGAGCAGTTCTTC. This sequence encodes CASKKRDGSYNEQFF.

The chain links TRBV27 to TRBJ2-7; D may be TRBD1 or TRBD2 (5 bases each). The CDR3 consists of 13 residues. Germline V gives CDR1 MNHEY, CDR2 SMNVEV (reference sequence). The V gene lost 6 bases and the J gene lost 3 bases, with 12 bases spanning the gap. The CDR3 loop reads CASRGDGFYEQYF. DNA for the CDR3: TGTGCCAGCAGGGGGGACGGGTTCTACGAGCAGTACTTC.

The CDR3 DNA reads TGTGCCAGCAGCGCGGGCCCCGGGGAGCTGTTTTTT. Its translation is CASSAGPGELFF. The chain employs TRBV9 and TRBJ2-2; no clear D. The CDR3 is 12 residues long. Trimming pared 3 bases from V and 6 bases from J, leaving 6 bases between. Germline V gene lookup returns CDR1 SGDLS and CDR2 YYNGEE. Based on the CDR3 plus reference TRBV9 and TRBJ2-2, the full variable domain is DSGVTQTPKHLITATGQRVTLRCSPRSGDLSVYWYQQSLDQGLQFLIQYYNGEERAKGNILERFSAQQFPDLHSELNLSSLELGDSALYFCASSAGPGELFFGEGSRLTVL.

This clonotype was seen a few times. The chain carries TRBV15 and TRBJ2-5, with 10 bases that match TRBD2. This CDR3 is built from 15 residues. V was clipped by 2 bases and J by 5 bases; unmatched bases: 5. The germline V gene has CDR1 LNHNV and CDR2 YYDKDF (reference sequence). Written as DNA, the CDR3 is TGTGCCACCAGCAGACCGGGACTAGCGTTGGAGACCCAGTACTTC. Translated: CATSRPGLALETQYF.

The rearrangement joins TRBV11-2 to TRBJ2-1; D might be TRBD2 (5 bases). The V end was cut by 5 bases, the J end by 0 bases, with 11 bases between. The germline V gene has CDR1 SGHAT and CDR2 FQNNGV. The CDR3 runs to 15 residues. CDR3 protein: CASSIQRSSYNEQFF. As DNA, the CDR3 is TGTGCCAGCAGCATTCAGCGGAGCTCCTACAATGAGCAGTTCTTC.

This clonotype was seen a few times. The chain is built from TRBV3-1 and TRBJ1-2; the match to TRBD1 covers 8 bases. The germline CDR1 and CDR2 sequences are LGHDT and YNNKEL (reference sequence). After removal of 1 base from V and 8 bases from J, the junction contained 9 bases not matched to a gene. This CDR3 has 15 residues. The CDR3 nucleotides are TGTGCCAGCAGCCAAGTGCCTCAGGGGGCGCGAGGCTACACCTTC. It encodes CASSQVPQGARGYTF.

This clonotype was observed at least ten times. The chain has TRBV29-1 and TRBJ2-7, with D tentatively TRBD1 (5 bases). Trimming took off 6 bases at V and 7 bases at J, with 22 bases between the two ends. Germline assignment: CDR1 SQVTM and CDR2 ANQGSEA. The CDR3 is 14 residues long. The CDR3 here is CSVIPTAPSEEQYF. The CDR3 region has the DNA TGCAGCGTCATTCCGACAGCTCCCTCTGAGGAGCAGTACTTC.

This clonotype was seen a few times. V is TRBV12-3 or TRBV12-4 and J is TRBJ2-5; D is perhaps TRBD2 (6 bases). The V end was cut by 4 bases, the J end by 5 bases, with 20 bases between. CDR3 size: 16 residues. CDR3 region: CASSSTGTSRVETQYF. The CDR3 DNA is TGTGCCAGCAGTTCCACCGGGACTTCCAGGGTGGAGACCCAGTACTTC.

CDR3 bases: TGTGCCAGCAGCCCGGGTATCGACTGGGACCGACCTCGTCGCGAGCAGTACTTC. Encoded protein: CASSPGIDWDRPRREQYF. V gene TRBV4-2 combines with J gene TRBJ2-7; the D gene could be TRBD1 or TRBD2 (5 bases each). The germline V gene encodes CDR1 LGHNA and CDR2 YNFKEQ. The CDR3 spans 18 residues. V was clipped by 4 bases and J by 6 bases, with 28 bases between them.